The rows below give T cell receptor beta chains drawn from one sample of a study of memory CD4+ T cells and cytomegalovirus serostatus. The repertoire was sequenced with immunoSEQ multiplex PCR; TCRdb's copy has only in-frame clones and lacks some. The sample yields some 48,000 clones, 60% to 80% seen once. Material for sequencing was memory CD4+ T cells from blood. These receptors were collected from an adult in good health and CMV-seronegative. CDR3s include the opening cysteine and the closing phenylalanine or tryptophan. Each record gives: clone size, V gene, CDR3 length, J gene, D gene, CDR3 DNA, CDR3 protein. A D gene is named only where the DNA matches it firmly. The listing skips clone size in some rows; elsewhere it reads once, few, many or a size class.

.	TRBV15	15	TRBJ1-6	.	TGTGCCACCAGCAGAGGTCGACAGTATAATTCACCCCTCCACTTT	CATSRGRQYNSPLHF
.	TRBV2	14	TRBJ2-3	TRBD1	TGTGCCACTTCTGACAGGGGGCTAACAGATACGCAGTATTTT	CATSDRGLTDTQYF
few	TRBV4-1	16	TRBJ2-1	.	TGCGCCAGCAGCCAAGTGGACATTATATCCTACAATGAGCAGTTCTTC	CASSQVDIISYNEQFF
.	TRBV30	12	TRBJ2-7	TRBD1	TGTGCCTGGGGAAGGGACAGATACGAGCAGTACTTC	CAWGRDRYEQYF
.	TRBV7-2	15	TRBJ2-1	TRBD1	TGTGCCAGCAGCTTAGGACAGGGGCCCTACAATGAGCAGTTCTTC	CASSLGQGPYNEQFF
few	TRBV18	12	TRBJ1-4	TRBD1	TGTGCCAGCGGACAGGGAAATGAAAAACTGTTTTTT	CASGQGNEKLFF
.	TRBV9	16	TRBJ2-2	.	TGTGCCAGCAGCGCCGAGGGGGGGCTGAACACCGGGGAGCTGTTTTTT	CASSAEGGLNTGELFF
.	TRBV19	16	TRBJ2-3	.	TGTGCCAGTAGTATGCTCGGGACCACCACCACAGATACGCAGTATTTT	CASSMLGTTTTDTQYF
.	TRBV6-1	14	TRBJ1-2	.	TGTGCCAGCACGATGGGGGGAGCTAACTATGGCTACACCTTC	CASTMGGANYGYTF
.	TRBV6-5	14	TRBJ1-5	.	TGTGCCAGCAGTAGGGACAACCCCAATCAGCCCCAGCATTTT	CASSRDNPNQPQHF
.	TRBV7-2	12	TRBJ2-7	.	TGTGCCAGCACCGAAGACCGCTACGAGCAGTACTTC	CASTEDRYEQYF
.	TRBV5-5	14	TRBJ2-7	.	TGTGCCAGCAGCCCCCGGGACGGAACCTACGAGCAGTACTTC	CASSPRDGTYEQYF
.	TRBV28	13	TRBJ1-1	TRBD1	TGTGCCAGCAGTTCCTACAGGGGCACTGAAGCTTTCTTT	CASSSYRGTEAFF
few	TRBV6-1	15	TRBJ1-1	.	TGTGCCAGCAGTGAAATGGCGGGGGGAAAACTCGAAGCTTTCTTT	CASSEMAGGKLEAFF
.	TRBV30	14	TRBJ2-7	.	TGTGCCTGGATGAAGGGGACCTCAACCTACGAGCAGTACTTC	CAWMKGTSTYEQYF
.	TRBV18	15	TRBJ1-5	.	TGTGCCAGCTCACCGGGACAAAGCACCAATCAGCCCCAGCATTTT	CASSPGQSTNQPQHF
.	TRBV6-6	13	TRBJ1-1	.	TGTGCCAGCAGTTATAGGGCTGGTACTGAAGCTTTCTTT	CASSYRAGTEAFF
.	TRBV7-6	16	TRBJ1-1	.	TGTGCCAGCAGCTTAAACTCCGGGACCCTGAACACTGAAGCTTTCTTT	CASSLNSGTLNTEAFF
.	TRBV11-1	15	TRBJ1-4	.	TGTGCCAGCAGCTTAATGGGGAGCATTGATGAAAAACTGTTTTTT	CASSLMGSIDEKLFF
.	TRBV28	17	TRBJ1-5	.	TGTGCCAGCAGTTTGGCCCATTTTGGGTCCCTTGGGCAGCCCCAGCATTTT	CASSLAHFGSLGQPQHF
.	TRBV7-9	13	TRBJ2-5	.	TGTGCCAGCAGCCTGGACAGCCAAGAGACCCAGTACTTC	CASSLDSQETQYF
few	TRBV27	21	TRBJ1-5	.	TGTGCCAGCAGTTTATCGGGCCGTACGGGGGGGGGACATTATAGCAATCAGCCCCAGCATTTT	CASSLSGRTGGGHYSNQPQHF
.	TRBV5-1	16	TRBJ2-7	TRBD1	TGCGCCAGCAGCTTGGCCCCCTCAGGGGGCGCCTACGAGCAGTACTTC	CASSLAPSGGAYEQYF
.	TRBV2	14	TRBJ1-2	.	TGTGCCAGCAGTCCCCTGGGCAGTAACTATGGCTACACCTTC	CASSPLGSNYGYTF
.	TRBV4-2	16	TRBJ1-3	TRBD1	TGTGCCAGCAGCCAGGCCGAGACAGGGGCAGGAAACACCATATATTTT	CASSQAETGAGNTIYF
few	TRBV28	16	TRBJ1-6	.	TGTGCCAGCAGTTTCCCCCGGGGGGGAGTGGGTTCACCCCTCCACTTT	CASSFPRGGVGSPLHF
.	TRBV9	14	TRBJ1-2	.	TGTGCCAGCAGCGTAGTCCAGGCCGGGGGTGGCTACACCTTC	CASSVVQAGGGYTF
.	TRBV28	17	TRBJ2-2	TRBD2	TGTGCCAGCAGTTTATGGTCGCTAGCGGGGGGGCCCGGGGAGCTGTTTTTT	CASSLWSLAGGPGELFF
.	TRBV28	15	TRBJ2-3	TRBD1	TGTGCCAGCACCGCGGACAGGGGGCGGGAAGATACGCAGTATTTT	CASTADRGREDTQYF
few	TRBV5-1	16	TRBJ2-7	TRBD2	TGCGCCAGCAGCCCCCGGACTAGCGGGGGGGGGAACGAGCAGTACTTC	CASSPRTSGGGNEQYF
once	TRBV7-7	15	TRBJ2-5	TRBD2	TGTGCTAGCAGCCAACGGACTAGCTTGGCAGAGACCCAGTACTTC	CASSQRTSLAETQYF
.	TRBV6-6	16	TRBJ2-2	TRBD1	TGTGCCAGCAGTACTCGGGACAGGGGAAACACCGGGGAGCTGTTTTTT	CASSTRDRGNTGELFF
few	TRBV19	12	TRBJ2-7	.	TGTGCCAGTAGTATCAGGGGATCTGAGCAGTACTTC	CASSIRGSEQYF
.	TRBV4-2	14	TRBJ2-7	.	TGTGCCAGCAGCCAAGGACACGAACTCTACGAGCAGTACTTC	CASSQGHELYEQYF
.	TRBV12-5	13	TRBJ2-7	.	TGTGCTAGTGGCACTGACAGATACGATGTGCAGTACTTC	CASGTDRYDVQYF